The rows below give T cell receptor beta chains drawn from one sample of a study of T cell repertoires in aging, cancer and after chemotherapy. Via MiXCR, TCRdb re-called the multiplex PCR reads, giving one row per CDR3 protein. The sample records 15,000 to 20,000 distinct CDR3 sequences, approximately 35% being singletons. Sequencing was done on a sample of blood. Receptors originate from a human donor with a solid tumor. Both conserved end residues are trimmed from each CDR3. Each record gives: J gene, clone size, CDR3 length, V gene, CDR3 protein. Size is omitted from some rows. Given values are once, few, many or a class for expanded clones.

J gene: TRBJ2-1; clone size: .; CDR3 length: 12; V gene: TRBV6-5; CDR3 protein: ASENRDYPNEQF
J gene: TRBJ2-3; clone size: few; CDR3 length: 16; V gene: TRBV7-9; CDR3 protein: ASSPTGPQKGSTDTQY
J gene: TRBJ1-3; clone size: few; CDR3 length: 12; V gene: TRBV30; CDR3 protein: AWSIAGAGNTIY
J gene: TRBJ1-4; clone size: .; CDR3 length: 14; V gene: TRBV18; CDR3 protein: ASSPQEAATNEKLF
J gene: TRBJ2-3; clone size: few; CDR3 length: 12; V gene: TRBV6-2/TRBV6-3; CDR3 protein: ASRHRDSTDTQY
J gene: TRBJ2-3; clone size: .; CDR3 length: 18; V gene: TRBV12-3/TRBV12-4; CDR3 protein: ASSPYLAGTSLSSTDTQY
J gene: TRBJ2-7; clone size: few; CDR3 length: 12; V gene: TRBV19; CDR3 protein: ASSHTGGNHEQY
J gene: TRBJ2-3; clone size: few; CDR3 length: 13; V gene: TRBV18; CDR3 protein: ASSPWAASTDTQY
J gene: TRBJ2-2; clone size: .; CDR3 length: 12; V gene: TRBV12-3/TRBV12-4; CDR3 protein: ASSLGRVTGELF
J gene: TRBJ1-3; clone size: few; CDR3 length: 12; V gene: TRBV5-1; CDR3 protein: ASSLGRSGNTIY
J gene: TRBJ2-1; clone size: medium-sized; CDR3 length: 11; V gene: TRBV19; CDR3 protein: ATRGVSYNEQF
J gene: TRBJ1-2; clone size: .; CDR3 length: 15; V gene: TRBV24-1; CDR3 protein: ATSDRTGWGLNYGYT
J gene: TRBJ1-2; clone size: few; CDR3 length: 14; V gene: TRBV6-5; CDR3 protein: ASSYTGQQRGYGYT
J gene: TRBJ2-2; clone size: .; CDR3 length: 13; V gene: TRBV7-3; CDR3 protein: ASSREGRTDGELF
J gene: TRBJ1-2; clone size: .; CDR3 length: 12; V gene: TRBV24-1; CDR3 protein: ATSDFPSGNGYT
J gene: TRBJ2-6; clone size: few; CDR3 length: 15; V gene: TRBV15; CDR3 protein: ATSAGGGAQGANVLT
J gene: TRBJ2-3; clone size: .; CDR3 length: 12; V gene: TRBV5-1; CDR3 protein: ASSFRQGTDTQY
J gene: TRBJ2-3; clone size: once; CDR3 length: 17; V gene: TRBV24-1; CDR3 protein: ATSDPSSAVDFSTDTQY
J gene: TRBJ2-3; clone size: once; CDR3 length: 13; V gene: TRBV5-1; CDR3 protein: ASSSGTSRTDTQY
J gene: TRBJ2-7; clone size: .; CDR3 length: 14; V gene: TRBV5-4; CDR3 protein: ASSPGQGATFYEQY
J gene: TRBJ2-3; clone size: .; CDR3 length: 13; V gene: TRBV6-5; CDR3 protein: ANEGLAGDADTQY
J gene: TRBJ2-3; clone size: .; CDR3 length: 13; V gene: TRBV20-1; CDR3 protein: SARDRSTSTDTQY
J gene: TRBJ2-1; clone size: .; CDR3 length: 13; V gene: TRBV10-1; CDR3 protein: ASTPGLAGSSEQF